This T cell receptor beta chain is drawn from a study of T cell repertoires in aging, cancer and after chemotherapy. Study-level background: Some 10 million TCR reads were in the whole dataset.

A mixed TRB-A/B primer pool amplified rearranged TRB by multiplex touch-down PCR. From the multiplex PCR reads, TCRdb called clonotypes with MiXCR, one entry per CDR3 protein. The sample records more than 6,500 distinct CDR3 sequences, about 20% being singletons. Study-wide findings and caveats: Across the chemotherapy interval, each cancer cohort showed higher median generation probability, suggesting thymic rebound. Immunological memory after chemotherapy cannot be judged from the repertoire data.

Peripheral blood genomic DNA, not sorted cells or RNA, was the template. CDR3 length: 15 amino acids. The V gene lost 4 bases and the J gene lost 3 bases, with 16 bases spanning the gap. Germline-derived CDR1 and CDR2 are MNHEY and SVGEGT. As to this clonotype: Its antigen is as yet unknown.

Sequences were obtained from blood. The chain recombines TRBV6-2 or TRBV6-3 with TRBJ2-7; no firm D call. The receptor was isolated from a human donor with a blood cancer. CDR3 region: CASSSNLRANYEQYF. The CDR3 nucleotides read TGTGCCAGCAGTTCCAACCTCCGGGCCAACTACGAGCAGTACTTC.